This is a list of T cell receptor beta chains from one sample in a study of control samples from healthy donors and cancer patients. Only in-frame clones appear in the TCRdb table, and some are missing; sequencing was by immunoSEQ multiplex PCR. The table shows roughly 450,000 clones, with over 75% occurring only once. The sequenced sample was PBMCs. The receptors were sampled from a man aged 35 to 55 with head and neck cancer. Both conserved end residues are part of each CDR3. A D gene is named only where the DNA matches it firmly. Rows may omit the clone size; those that give it use once, few, many or a size class.

j_call: TRBJ1-6
v_call: TRBV9
d_call: NA
clone_size: NA
cdr3_nt: TGTGCCAGCAGCACCGGGATCAGTAAGAATAATTCACCCCTCCACTTT
cdr3_aa: CASSTGISKNNSPLHF

j_call: TRBJ1-4
v_call: TRBV19
d_call: NA
clone_size: NA
cdr3_nt: TGTGCCAGTAGTATAGCTAGACGGACGGGGACTAATGAAAAACTGTTTTTT
cdr3_aa: CASSIARRTGTNEKLFF

j_call: TRBJ2-7
v_call: TRBV7-2
d_call: TRBD1
clone_size: NA
cdr3_nt: TGTGCCAGCAGCTTTGGACAGGACTCCTACGAGCAGTACTTC
cdr3_aa: CASSFGQDSYEQYF

j_call: TRBJ2-1
v_call: TRBV4-1
d_call: NA
clone_size: once
cdr3_nt: TGCGCCAGCAGCCACCCTCCGATCGGAGGGGTTAGCGTAAGCTCCTACAATGAGCAGTTCTTC
cdr3_aa: CASSHPPIGGVSVSSYNEQFF

j_call: TRBJ2-1
v_call: TRBV7-2
d_call: TRBD2
clone_size: NA
cdr3_nt: TGTGCCAGCAGCTCTCGACTAGCCTATGAGCAGTTCTTC
cdr3_aa: CASSSRLAYEQFF

j_call: TRBJ2-2
v_call: TRBV25-1
d_call: TRBD1
clone_size: once
cdr3_nt: TGTGCCAGCAGGGAAAACAGGGGGCGCACCGGGGAGCTGTTTTTT
cdr3_aa: CASRENRGRTGELFF

j_call: TRBJ2-1
v_call: TRBV10-3
d_call: TRBD2
clone_size: NA
cdr3_nt: TGTGCCATCAGGGTTAGCGGGGGGGCCTCCTACAATGAGCAGTTCTTC
cdr3_aa: CAIRVSGGASYNEQFF

j_call: TRBJ2-1
v_call: TRBV7-3
d_call: NA
clone_size: NA
cdr3_nt: TGTGCCAGCAGCCCCAATACCGGGCTCAATGAGCAGTTCTTC
cdr3_aa: CASSPNTGLNEQFF

j_call: TRBJ1-2
v_call: TRBV28
d_call: NA
clone_size: NA
cdr3_nt: TGTGCCAGCAGTTCCCTAACGCCCCCCAACTATGGCTACACCTTC
cdr3_aa: CASSSLTPPNYGYTF

j_call: TRBJ2-7
v_call: TRBV30
d_call: TRBD2
clone_size: NA
cdr3_nt: TGTGCCTGGAGGTACGTTGGGCGGGAGACCTACGAGCAGTACTTC
cdr3_aa: CAWRYVGRETYEQYF

j_call: TRBJ2-6
v_call: TRBV4-1
d_call: NA
clone_size: NA
cdr3_nt: TGCGCCAGCAGCCAAGTTGGCAGGGCCCCTGGGGCCAACGTCCTGACTTTC
cdr3_aa: CASSQVGRAPGANVLTF

j_call: TRBJ2-7
v_call: TRBV20-1
d_call: NA
clone_size: NA
cdr3_nt: TGCAGTGCACCCGGACCTGACGAGCAGTACTTC
cdr3_aa: CSAPGPDEQYF

j_call: TRBJ2-7
v_call: TRBV5-6
d_call: TRBD2
clone_size: NA
cdr3_nt: TGTGCCAGCAGCTTGGGGGTCGGGACTAGCGGGAGGGCCAGCTACGAGCAGTACTTC
cdr3_aa: CASSLGVGTSGRASYEQYF

j_call: TRBJ1-2
v_call: TRBV19
d_call: NA
clone_size: NA
cdr3_nt: TGTGCCAGTAGTGTTCTGAACCTGGGACTTGGTGGCTACACCTTC
cdr3_aa: CASSVLNLGLGGYTF

j_call: TRBJ1-6
v_call: TRBV19
d_call: NA
clone_size: NA
cdr3_nt: TGTGCCAGTAGGGACGGTTTCTCCTATAATTCACCCCTCCACTTT
cdr3_aa: CASRDGFSYNSPLHF

j_call: TRBJ1-2
v_call: TRBV24-1
d_call: NA
clone_size: NA
cdr3_nt: TGTGCCACCATTAAGAGCTATGGCTACACCTTC
cdr3_aa: CATIKSYGYTF

j_call: TRBJ2-1
v_call: TRBV10-1
d_call: NA
clone_size: NA
cdr3_nt: TGCGCCAGCAGTGAGGGCTCCCGGAAGTTCTTC
cdr3_aa: CASSEGSRKFF

j_call: TRBJ1-2
v_call: TRBV7-3
d_call: NA
clone_size: NA
cdr3_nt: TGTGCCAGCAGCTCTTCGGGGAATTCTAACTATGGCTACACCTTC
cdr3_aa: CASSSSGNSNYGYTF

j_call: TRBJ2-2
v_call: TRBV7-8
d_call: NA
clone_size: NA
cdr3_nt: TGTGCCAGCAGCTTAGCAGTGGGGGTGGGCACCGGGGAGCTGTTTTTT
cdr3_aa: CASSLAVGVGTGELFF

j_call: TRBJ2-7
v_call: TRBV5-1
d_call: TRBD2
clone_size: NA
cdr3_nt: TGCGCCAGCAGCTTGACCGCGACTAGCGGTGAGCAGTACTTC
cdr3_aa: CASSLTATSGEQYF

j_call: TRBJ2-3
v_call: TRBV9
d_call: TRBD1
clone_size: NA
cdr3_nt: TGTGCCAGCAGCGGGGGCAGGGGGACGGATACGCAGTATTTT
cdr3_aa: CASSGGRGTDTQYF

j_call: TRBJ1-3
v_call: TRBV7-3
d_call: NA
clone_size: NA
cdr3_nt: TGTGCCAGCAGGGACGGCGCCTCTGGAAACACCATATATTTT
cdr3_aa: CASRDGASGNTIYF

j_call: TRBJ2-1
v_call: TRBV9
d_call: NA
clone_size: NA
cdr3_nt: TGTGCCAGCAGCTCACCTTCATCCGAGCGGGTGAGCTCCTACAATGAGCAGTTCTTC
cdr3_aa: CASSSPSSERVSSYNEQFF

j_call: TRBJ1-2
v_call: TRBV5-6
d_call: NA
clone_size: NA
cdr3_nt: TGTGCCAGCAGCTTGGACAATAACTATGGCTACACCTTC
cdr3_aa: CASSLDNNYGYTF

j_call: TRBJ1-2
v_call: TRBV4-2
d_call: NA
clone_size: few
cdr3_nt: TGTGCCAGCAGCCAAGATAGGCAGGGCCCATATGGCTACACCTTC
cdr3_aa: CASSQDRQGPYGYTF

j_call: TRBJ2-1
v_call: TRBV7-3
d_call: TRBD2
clone_size: NA
cdr3_nt: TGTGCCAGCAGCTCCAGCGGGAGGGCGTATGATGAGCAGTTCTTC
cdr3_aa: CASSSSGRAYDEQFF

j_call: TRBJ2-7
v_call: TRBV5-8
d_call: NA
clone_size: NA
cdr3_nt: TGTGCCAGCAGCTTTAGTCCGAACGAGCAGTACTTC
cdr3_aa: CASSFSPNEQYF

j_call: TRBJ1-1
v_call: TRBV6-5
d_call: TRBD1
clone_size: NA
cdr3_nt: TGTGCCAGCGTCGATTCAGGGGGTGGCACTGAAGCTTTCTTT
cdr3_aa: CASVDSGGGTEAFF

j_call: TRBJ1-5
v_call: TRBV18
d_call: NA
clone_size: few
cdr3_nt: TGTGCCAGCTCACCTACTCTAACCAATCAGCCCCAGCATTTT
cdr3_aa: CASSPTLTNQPQHF

j_call: TRBJ2-7
v_call: TRBV7-2
d_call: TRBD2
clone_size: NA
cdr3_nt: TGTGCCAGCAGCTTAGTTGCGGGGGGAACCTACGAGCAGTACTTC
cdr3_aa: CASSLVAGGTYEQYF

j_call: TRBJ2-3
v_call: TRBV3-1/TRBV3-2
d_call: TRBD2
clone_size: NA
cdr3_nt: TGTGCCAGCAGCCAGAGACTAGCGGGGGCCGGACGCACAGATACGCAGTATTTT
cdr3_aa: CASSQRLAGAGRTDTQYF

j_call: TRBJ1-2
v_call: TRBV5-8
d_call: NA
clone_size: NA
cdr3_nt: TGTGCCAGCACCAGGGTCCGCCTCATCTATGGCTACACCTTC
cdr3_aa: CASTRVRLIYGYTF

j_call: TRBJ1-2
v_call: TRBV2
d_call: TRBD1
clone_size: NA
cdr3_nt: TGTGCCAGCAACCGACAGGGGGCGTGGGGCTACACCTTC
cdr3_aa: CASNRQGAWGYTF

j_call: TRBJ2-7
v_call: TRBV9
d_call: NA
clone_size: NA
cdr3_nt: TGTGCCAGCACCGGGCAGGGGTCCTACGAGCAGTACTTC
cdr3_aa: CASTGQGSYEQYF

j_call: TRBJ2-2
v_call: TRBV28
d_call: TRBD2
clone_size: NA
cdr3_nt: TGTGTATCCGGGAGGGCCCACTTAGCCGGGGAGCTGTTTTTT
cdr3_aa: CVSGRAHLAGELFF

j_call: TRBJ2-3
v_call: TRBV7-9
d_call: TRBD2
clone_size: once
cdr3_nt: TGTGCCAGCAGCTTTAGCGGGGCCCCAGATACGCAGTATTTT
cdr3_aa: CASSFSGAPDTQYF

j_call: TRBJ2-7
v_call: TRBV2
d_call: TRBD1
clone_size: once
cdr3_nt: TGTGCCAGCAGAGTCCGGGACAGCTTTTTTTACTTC
cdr3_aa: CASRVRDSFFYF

j_call: TRBJ1-2
v_call: TRBV19
d_call: TRBD1
clone_size: NA
cdr3_nt: TGTGCCAGCCAACCCTCCGGACAGGGCGGCTATGGCTACACCTTC
cdr3_aa: CASQPSGQGGYGYTF

j_call: TRBJ1-6
v_call: TRBV15
d_call: TRBD1
clone_size: NA
cdr3_nt: TGTGCCACCAGCAGCCCGGGACAGGGGGGGAGATCACCCCTCCACTTT
cdr3_aa: CATSSPGQGGRSPLHF

j_call: TRBJ2-2
v_call: TRBV2
d_call: TRBD2
clone_size: NA
cdr3_nt: TGTGCCAGCAGTGTGACTAGCGGGGACACCGGGGAGCTGTTTTTT
cdr3_aa: CASSVTSGDTGELFF

j_call: TRBJ2-5
v_call: TRBV30
d_call: TRBD2
clone_size: NA
cdr3_nt: TGTGCCTGGATGCCGGGGGGGAAAAGGGAGACCCAGTACTTC
cdr3_aa: CAWMPGGKRETQYF

j_call: TRBJ2-2
v_call: TRBV7-8
d_call: NA
clone_size: NA
cdr3_nt: TGTGCCAGCAAACAGACAGAAAACACCGGGGAGCTGTTTTTT
cdr3_aa: CASKQTENTGELFF

j_call: TRBJ1-1
v_call: TRBV27
d_call: NA
clone_size: NA
cdr3_nt: TGTGCCAGCAGTTCACAACTCCGGACGGGTGAAGCTTTCTTT
cdr3_aa: CASSSQLRTGEAFF

j_call: TRBJ2-7
v_call: TRBV6-2/TRBV6-3
d_call: TRBD1
clone_size: NA
cdr3_nt: TGTGCCAGCAGCTGGGACAGGGGTTCCTACGAGCAGTACTTC
cdr3_aa: CASSWDRGSYEQYF